Included here is one T cell receptor beta chain sequence, with context. This clone was seen more than once but under ten times. It has no known antigen specificity. No clone much larger than this one lies a single base away; base qualities are absent. Relative to germline, V is 6 bases shorter and J is 7 bases shorter, with 9 bases between their ends. The germline V gene provides CDR1 MGHDK and CDR2 SYGVNS. There are 12 amino acids in the CDR3, from cysteine to phenylalanine inclusive. Left in the record is the CDR3 DNA by itself, 36 bases read in frame from the first base. The library was built by means of the immunoSEQ multiplex PCR assay. DNA from the cultured, isolated CD4+ T cells was subjected to TCR beta CDR3 sequencing. On the study's bioinformatics: Non-productive TCR sequences were removed, reads were trimmed to the CDR3 region, and CDR3s of at least 7 amino acids were retained. The MANAFEST web app was used to pick out antigen-specific clonotypes by comparing their expansion in peptide wells with that in reference cultures. To count as positive, a clone had to show expansion at FDR<0.05 compared with the reference and with all other wells, an odds ratio above 5, and a frequency above 0.1% in two replicate wells. Clonotypes significantly expanded in SARS-CoV-2 spike wells and in at least one common cold coronavirus spike condition were defined as cross-reactive. CDR3 similarity was assessed by Levenshtein distance using the stringdist R package, and unrooted trees were constructed with ape in R 3.6.1. TCRdb obtained this table from immuneACCESS and retained in-frame rearrangements with V and J assigned. These tables miss some clones; where compared with another copy, unresolved V genes account for less than half of the shortfall, and the remainder is unexplained. V and J calls and clone size come straight from that table; D and trimming were deduced from the DNA. Within this sample are just under 65,000 clones, with about 79% of them counted one time only. Together, the top ten hold around 3.8% of the sample.

To identify antigen-specific CD4+ T cell clonotypes by their expansion, the ViraFEST assay first stimulated PBMC with viral peptide pools and then applied TCR sequencing. After around 10 days of culture, CD4+ T cells were isolated with the EasySep CD4+ T cell isolation kit. Negative nucleocapsid antibody results before and after vaccination confirmed that the healthy vaccine recipients had no prior SARS-CoV-2 infection. Each well held fewer than 2.5 million PBMC cultured in IMDM containing approximately 5.3% human AB serum, around 9.3 IU/ml IL-2 and gentamicin, along with around 11 ug/ml peptides. Half of the culture medium was replaced with fresh IL-2-containing medium on days 3 and 7. Unless otherwise noted, each peptide stimulation condition was cultured in triplicate wells. Using Ficoll-Paque Plus gradient centrifugation, PBMC were separated from whole blood and then either used fresh or cryopreserved at -140C. Overlapping peptide pools spanned the spike proteins of SARS-CoV-2 and the common cold coronaviruses HCoV-NL63, HCoV-OC43 and HCoV-229E. Genomic DNA was extracted from cultured CD4+ T cells with the QIAamp micro DNA kit.

The data originate from a study of vaccination effects on CD4 cells after COVID-19 (dated by TCRdb to 2022 to 2024). With regard to the full study: Participants received two doses of either the BNT162b2 or the mRNA-1273 mRNA SARS-CoV-2 vaccine. SARS-CoV-2 spike-specific CD4+ TCR repertoires were compared before and after mRNA vaccination in COVID-19 convalescent patients and in infection-naive vaccine recipients. Altogether, around 11 COVID-19 convalescent patients and a few SARS-CoV-2-naive healthy vaccine recipients made up the full study. Cultures from other donors in the study were sequenced with the Oncomine TCR Beta short-read assay on an Illumina iSeq 100. On the study overall, not on this receptor specifically: Clones induced by infection and clones induced by vaccination both contracted markedly at late timepoints after vaccination, which fits with T cell responses waning over time. Only a small number of convalescent patients were included, and no early post-infection timepoints were available, which limited the study. In healthy vaccine recipients, vaccine-induced clones were almost all SARS-CoV-2 mono-reactive, with only 1 of 255 cross-reactive with common cold coronaviruses.

This chain is built from TRBV25-1 and TRBJ1-4, and perhaps TRBD1 as D gene, on 5 matching bases. The sequenced sample was CD4+ T cells from PBMCs cultured with HCoV-OC43 spike peptides, obtained before COVID-19 vaccination. The cell subset or site label for this specimen denotes: HCoV-OC43 spike overlapping peptide pool stimulation. The source is a human donor who received a COVID-19 vaccine. The sequenced DNA: TGTGCCAGCAGGGGCAGGGTTGAAAAACTGTTTTTT. Translated, it gives CASRGRVEKLFF.